Given below is one T cell receptor beta chain in context. Its antigen remains unidentified. The data were taken from a study of OX40 agonist ivuxolimab in advanced cancers. Study in general: While on treatment, patients had intravenous ivuxolimab at 0.01 to 10 mg/kg every 2 weeks.

TCRdb's table, derived via immunoSEQ multiplex PCR, lists solely in-frame clones and lacks some. Altogether tens of thousands of clones are present, about 89% being singletons, with the ten largest covering roughly 31%. Study-wide findings and caveats: Circulating CD4+ and CD8+ T cells showed clonal expansion by week 6 at 0.1 to 3.0 mg/kg. Clonal expansion in partial responders at 0.1-3.0 mg/kg ranked among the lowest.

CDR3 length equals 18 residues. With V trimmed by 0 bases and J by 5 bases, 12 bases remained unmatched. The germline V gene has CDR1 KGHSH and CDR2 LQKENI. This chain uses TRBV18 with TRBJ1-2, with 10 bases lining up with TRBD1. Sequences were derived from CD4+ or CD8+ T cells sorted from blood, sampled in a trial of the OX40 agonist ivuxolimab. The origin of this receptor is an adult with an advanced solid tumor such as melanoma, head and neck, liver or kidney cancer. CDR3 loop: CASSPPISGTGVLYGYTF. The CDR3 bases are TGTGCCAGCTCACCACCTATATCCGGGACAGGGGTTCTTTATGGCTACACCTTC. The entire variable domain, with the rest obtained from reference TRBV18 and TRBJ1-2, is as follows: NAGVMQNPRHLVRRRGQEARLRCSPMKGHSHVYWYRQLPEEGLKFMVYLQKENIIDESGMPKERFSAEFPKEGPSILRIQQVVRGDSAAYFCASSPPISGTGVLYGYTFGSGTRLTVV.